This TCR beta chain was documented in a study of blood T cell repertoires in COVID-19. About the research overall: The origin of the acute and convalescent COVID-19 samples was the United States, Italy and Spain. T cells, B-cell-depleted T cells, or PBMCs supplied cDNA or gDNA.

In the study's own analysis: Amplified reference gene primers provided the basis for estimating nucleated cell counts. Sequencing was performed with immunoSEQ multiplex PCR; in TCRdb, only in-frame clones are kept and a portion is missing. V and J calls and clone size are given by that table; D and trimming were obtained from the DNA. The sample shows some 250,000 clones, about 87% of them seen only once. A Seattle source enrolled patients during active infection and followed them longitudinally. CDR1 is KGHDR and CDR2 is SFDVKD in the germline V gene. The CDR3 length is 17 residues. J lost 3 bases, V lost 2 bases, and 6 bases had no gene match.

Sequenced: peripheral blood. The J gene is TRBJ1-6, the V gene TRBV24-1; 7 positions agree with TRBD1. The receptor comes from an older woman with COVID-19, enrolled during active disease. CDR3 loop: CATSDYDRVIYNSPLHF. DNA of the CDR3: TGTGCCACCAGTGATTACGACAGGGTGATCTATAATTCACCCCTCCACTTT.